These 22 T cell receptor beta chains came from one sample sequenced in a study of blood T cell repertoires in COVID-19 (dated by TCRdb to the early 2020s). To prepare the library, the immunoSEQ multiplex PCR assay was applied. Held by TCRdb, this immuneACCESS table contains in-frame sequences only and omits some clones. Under half of the omission traces to an unresolved V gene where checked; the cause of the rest is unknown. The table for this sample lists under 300,000 clones; approximately 90% of them were counted only once. Clones ranked in the top ten supply roughly 7.8% of the sample. Sequencing used peripheral blood. The receptors originated from a man in his 60s who had recovered from COVID-19.

V gene TRBV9 combines with J gene TRBJ1-1; unclear D gene. Germline lookup yields CDR1 SGDLS and CDR2 YYNGEE. V was shortened by 0 bases and J by 1 base, with 10 bases between the two germline ends. This CDR3 spans 15 amino acids. The CDR3 protein is CASSVDVRRNTEAFF. The CDR3 DNA follows: TGTGCCAGCAGCGTAGATGTGAGGAGGAACACTGAAGCTTTCTTT.

The chain employs TRBV6-5 and TRBJ1-1, with D possibly TRBD1 on 5 matching bases. CDR1 and CDR2 from the germline V gene are MNHEY and SVGAGI. The CDR3 sequence is 16 residues long. V was shortened by 0 bases and J by 3 bases, with 14 bases between the two germline ends. CDR3 loop: CASSYSGGLGYTEAFF. CDR3 nucleotide sequence: TGTGCCAGCAGTTACTCGGGGGGATTGGGGTACACTGAAGCTTTCTTT.

This clone was detected only once. The chain is built from TRBV28 and TRBJ1-5, with a tentative D call TRBD1 (6 bases). V was shortened by 7 bases and J by 8 bases, with 21 bases between the two germline ends. Germline values: CDR1 MDHEN, CDR2 SYDVKM. This CDR3 comprises 15 residues. The CDR3 region is CASTFGHRVAEPQHF. The CDR3 DNA sequence: TGTGCCAGCACCTTCGGGCACAGGGTGGCCGAGCCCCAGCATTTT.

The V and J genes are TRBV29-1 and TRBJ1-5; 9 positions match TRBD1. With 6 bases clipped from V and 7 bases from J, the junction kept 7 bases outside the gene matches. CDR3 length: 13 amino acids. Germline CDR1 is SQVTM and CDR2 is ANQGSEA. CDR3 bases: TGCAGCGTGGGGGACAGGGTGGGGCAGCCCCAGCATTTT. Its protein product is CSVGDRVGQPQHF.

The rearrangement uses TRBV25-1 and TRBJ2-2; D unclear. V was cut by 5 bases and J by 8 bases, with 15 bases left in between. Germline loops: CDR1 MGHDK, CDR2 SYGVNS. CDR3 length equals 14 residues. The CDR3: CASSKQASVGELFF. CDR3 DNA sequence: TGTGCCAGCAGTAAGCAGGCCTCTGTAGGGGAGCTGTTTTTT.

For the CDR3, the DNA is TGTGCCAGCAGCGAACTAGCCTACCAAGAGACCCAGTACTTC. Translated: CASSELAYQETQYF. The chain employs TRBV9 and TRBJ2-5; possible D gene TRBD2, 6 bases. The CDR3 has 14 amino acids. Germline CDR1 SGDLS, CDR2 YYNGEE. Trimming took off 3 bases at V and 0 bases at J, with 9 bases between the two ends.

This clone was seen a single time. The gene calls are TRBV27 and TRBJ2-1; 9 bases line up with TRBD1. Germline V lookup: CDR1 MNHEY, CDR2 SMNVEV (reference sequence). The CDR3 extends over 15 amino acids. Trimming at V came to 5 bases and at J to 8 bases, leaving 10 bases not matched to a gene. CDR3 coding DNA: TGTGCCAGCAGTCCGACCGGGACAGGGATGCATGAGCAGTTCTTC. Protein sequence: CASSPTGTGMHEQFF.

This clone was observed a few times. The V call is TRBV24-1, the J call TRBJ1-5, with D possibly matching TRBD1 (6 bases). With 4 bases removed from V and 3 bases from J, the gap between germline ends came to 12 bases. Looked up from germline, CDR1 is KGHDR and CDR2 is SFDVKD. CDR3 length: 15 residues. The CDR3 region has the DNA TGTGCCACCAGTGACCGGACAGCCACCAATCAGCCCCAGCATTTT. Residues: CATSDRTATNQPQHF.

The chain employs TRBV10-2 and TRBJ1-4, with a tentative D call TRBD1 (5 bases). Germline V lookup: CDR1 WSHSY, CDR2 SAAADI. V lost 7 bases and J lost 7, with 16 bases in between. The CDR3 has 14 amino acids. CDR3 sequence reads: CASTASSGGEKLFF. Here the CDR3 DNA reads TGCGCCAGCACGGCCAGTTCGGGGGGTGAAAAACTGTTTTTT.

The chain is built from TRBV19 and TRBJ2-1, with 7 positions matching TRBD1. The junction had 11 bases not matched to a gene; V was cut back by 6 bases and J by 3 bases. The CDR3 totals 16 residues. The germline V gene encodes CDR1 LNHDA and CDR2 SQIVND (reference sequence). CDR3 sequence: CASRGTDARNYNEQFF. The CDR3 DNA reads TGTGCCAGTAGGGGGACAGATGCAAGGAACTACAATGAGCAGTTCTTC. The full variable domain, in which reference TRBV19 and TRBJ2-1 provide the parts outside the CDR3, is DGGITQSPKYLFRKEGQNVTLSCEQNLNHDAMYWYRQDPGQGLRLIYYSQIVNDFQKGDIAEGYSVSREKKESFPLTVTSAQKNPTAFYLCASRGTDARNYNEQFFGPGTRLTVL.

This chain connects TRBV6-5 to TRBJ2-7, with no clear D. The CDR3 spans 15 residues. Germline-derived CDR1 and CDR2 are MNHEY and SVGAGI. Trimming took off 5 bases at V and 2 bases at J, with 16 bases between the two ends. CDR3 residues: CASSPRYTTAYEQYF. In DNA form, the CDR3 reads TGTGCCAGCAGTCCCCGCTATACTACCGCCTACGAGCAGTACTTC.

The chain couples TRBV2 to TRBJ2-7; 7 positions agree with TRBD1. The trim removed 4 bases at V and 2 bases at J, leaving 5 bases unmatched. CDR3 length equals 14 residues. CDR1 is SNHLY and CDR2 is FYNNEI in the germline V gene. The CDR3 loop reads CASSVVQGTYEQYF. As DNA, the CDR3 is TGTGCCAGCAGTGTCGTACAGGGGACCTACGAGCAGTACTTC.

The V and J genes are TRBV6-9 and TRBJ2-3; 7 nucleotides line up with TRBD1. Germline CDR1 MNHGY, CDR2 SVAAGI. This CDR3 has 15 amino acids. V shed 3 bases, J shed 4 bases, and the junction held 7 bases outside the gene matches. As DNA, the CDR3 is TGTGCCAGCAGTTACGACAGGGTTGGTGCAGATACGCAGTATTTT. Encoded protein: CASSYDRVGADTQYF.

The J gene is TRBJ2-1, the V gene TRBV7-9, with D perhaps matching TRBD2 (6 bases). The CDR3 covers 16 residues. Germline loops: CDR1 SEHNR, CDR2 FQNEAQ (reference sequence). The V end lost 5 bases, the J end lost 5 bases, and 19 bases lay between the germline ends. CDR3 sequence (DNA): TGTGCCAGCAGCCCAATATGGGGGGTGACCAACAATGAGCAGTTCTTC. As protein: CASSPIWGVTNNEQFF. The full variable domain, with the rest looked up from reference TRBV7-9 and TRBJ2-1, is DTGVSQNPRHKITKRGQNVTFRCDPISEHNRLYWYRQTLGQGPEFLTYFQNEAQLEKSRLLSDRFSAERPKGSFSTLEIQRTEQGDSAMYLCASSPIWGVTNNEQFFGPGTRLTVL.

This chain uses TRBV5-1 with TRBJ2-2; the match to TRBD1 covers 7 bases. V dropped 4 bases and J dropped 4; count of bases not matched to a gene: 10. The CDR3 length is 16 residues. The germline V gene has CDR1 SGHRS and CDR2 YFSETQ. The CDR3 DNA follows: TGCGCCAGCAGCCCAGGGGGAACCCGGACCACCGGGGAGCTGTTTTTT. It translates to CASSPGGTRTTGELFF.

The V gene is TRBV18, the J gene TRBJ1-4, with D possibly being TRBD1 (5 bases). Germline CDR1 is KGHSH and CDR2 is LQKENI. V was shortened by 5 bases and J by 7 bases, with 11 bases between the two germline ends. The CDR3 consists of 13 residues. The CDR3 DNA sequence: TGTGCCAGCTCAGGGGGGACGAGTGAAAAACTGTTTTTT. Translated, it gives CASSGGTSEKLFF.

The CDR3 DNA reads TGCGCCAGCAACCCTAAGGACAGGGTATCCAATGAGCAGTTCTTC. Translation gives CASNPKDRVSNEQFF. This chain joins TRBV10-2 and TRBJ2-1, with TRBD1 matching over 8 bases. V shed 7 bases, J shed 6 bases, and the junction held 11 bases outside the gene matches. This CDR3 has 15 amino acids. Per germline, CDR1 WSHSY and CDR2 SAAADI.

The chain has TRBV24-1 and TRBJ2-7, with D possibly being TRBD1 (5 bases). The germline CDR1 and CDR2 sequences are KGHDR and SFDVKD. This CDR3 has 15 residues. V gave up 7 bases and J gave up 6 bases, with 21 bases separating them. This CDR3 is CATSLNLQGTREQYV. The CDR3 DNA follows: TGTGCCACCAGCCTTAACCTCCAGGGTACCCGCGAGCAGTACGTC.

The CDR3 here is CASSITGTGYSPLHF. Written as DNA, the CDR3 is TGTGCCAGTAGTATAACCGGGACAGGGTATTCACCCCTCCACTTT. This chain joins TRBV19 and TRBJ1-6, with 9 bases that match TRBD1. Germline lookup yields CDR1 LNHDA and CDR2 SQIVND (reference sequence). The CDR3 contains 15 residues. The J segment lost 8 bases and the V segment lost 2 bases, leaving 4 bases of the junction unmatched.

J is TRBJ1-2 and V is TRBV15, with 9 bases matching TRBD1. The germline gives CDR1 LNHNV, CDR2 YYDKDF (reference sequence). The CDR3 runs to 16 residues. The junction had 4 bases not matched to a gene; V was cut back by 0 bases and J by 2 bases. This CDR3 reads CATSRDIGQGNYGYTF. CDR3 bases: TGTGCCACCAGCAGAGATATTGGACAGGGGAACTATGGCTACACCTTC.

The J gene is TRBJ1-1, the V gene TRBV5-1; 8 bases fit TRBD1. The CDR3 runs 15 residues. After removal of 1 base from V and 2 bases from J, the junction contained 4 bases not matched to a gene. Germline loops: CDR1 SGHRS, CDR2 YFSETQ. CDR3 bases: TGCGCCAGCAGCTTGTCAGGACAGGGCAACACTGAAGCTTTCTTT. It encodes CASSLSGQGNTEAFF.

The genes are TRBV12-3 or TRBV12-4 and TRBJ1-2; D is unclear. CDR3 length: 11 residues. Trimming pared 4 bases from V and 3 bases from J, leaving 3 bases between. The CDR3 DNA reads TGTGCCAGCAGTTCAGACTATGGCTACACCTTC. Protein sequence: CASSSDYGYTF.